These 22 T cell receptor beta chains came from one sample sequenced in a study of T cells in tumors after PD-1 blockade. Clones were read by immunoSEQ multiplex PCR, and TCRdb kept only the in-frame ones, dropping some. The sample holds around 50,000 clones, more than 70% seen once. The material was PBMCs, obtained before anti-PD-1 treatment. The origin of the receptors is a human donor with basal cell carcinoma.

V gene TRBV5-4 combines with J gene TRBJ2-5, with 8 bases aligning to TRBD2. This CDR3 spans 14 amino acids. The germline V gene has CDR1 SGHNT and CDR2 YYREEE (reference sequence). V shed 4 bases and J 7 bases; nucleotides not matched to a gene: 9. The CDR3, as DNA: TGTGCCAGCAGCCTGTACGGGGGGGCCGCGACCCAGTACTTC. As protein: CASSLYGGAATQYF. Based on the CDR3 plus reference TRBV5-4 and TRBJ2-5, the full variable domain is ETGVTQSPTHLIKTRGQQVTLRCSSQSGHNTVSWYQQALGQGPQFIFQYYREEENGRGNFPPRFSGLQFPNYSSELNVNALELDDSALYLCASSLYGGAATQYFGPGTRLLVL.

J is TRBJ2-7 and V is TRBV5-1; 7 positions agree with TRBD2. Germline values: CDR1 SGHRS, CDR2 YFSETQ. The CDR3 covers 16 residues. J gave up 0 bases and V 4 bases, and 10 bases lay outside the gene matches. CDR3 in amino acids: CASSGQSGKSSYEQYF. CDR3 nucleotides: TGCGCCAGCAGCGGTCAAAGCGGGAAGAGCTCCTACGAGCAGTACTTC.

This chain joins TRBV5-4 and TRBJ1-2, with D unclear. This CDR3 region has 15 residues. V lost 0 bases and J lost 0, with 9 bases in between. The germline CDR1 and CDR2 sequences are SGHNT and YYREEE (reference sequence). In DNA, the CDR3 is TGTGCCAGCAGCTTGGATGGGAGAACTAACTATGGCTACACCTTC. Translation: CASSLDGRTNYGYTF.

This chain joins TRBV5-6 and TRBJ2-2; 9 nucleotides line up with TRBD1. In germline, CDR1 is SGHDT, CDR2 YYEEEE. With V trimmed by 4 bases and J by 5 bases, 9 bases remained unmatched. The CDR3 runs 16 residues. The CDR3 DNA reads as TGTGCCAGCAGCCAGGACAGGGGAGCGTGGACCGGGGAGCTGTTTTTT. Its translation: CASSQDRGAWTGELFF. Using reference TRBV5-6 and TRBJ2-2 for the parts outside the CDR3, the full variable domain is DAGVTQSPTHLIKTRGQQVTLRCSPKSGHDTVSWYQQALGQGPQFIFQYYEEEERQRGNFPDRFSGHQFPNYSSELNVNALLLGDSALYLCASSQDRGAWTGELFFGEGSRLTVL.

This clone was recorded a few times. The genes are TRBV19 and TRBJ1-5; TRBD1 matches 8 bases. Germline V gene data show CDR1 as LNHDA and CDR2 as SQIVND (reference sequence). Unmatched junction bases numbered 11, after V lost 2 bases and J lost 5 bases. There are 17 residues in the CDR3. CDR3 in amino acids: CASSISRDRRAYQPQHF. CDR3 nucleotide sequence: TGTGCCAGTAGTATATCAAGGGACAGGCGGGCCTATCAGCCCCAGCATTTT.

CDR3 amino acids: CASSSRTSGNTIYF. The CDR3 DNA sequence: TGTGCCAGCAGTTCACGGACCTCTGGAAACACCATATATTTT. The chain couples TRBV2 to TRBJ1-3; D is ambiguous. CDR1 and CDR2 from the germline V gene are SNHLY and FYNNEI. The CDR3 is made up of 14 amino acids. Between the trimmed V and J ends, which lost 5 bases and 0 bases, there was a span of 8 bases.

The CDR3: CASSVDGDRRGAFF. In DNA form, the CDR3 reads TGTGCCAGCAGCGTAGATGGGGACCGGCGGGGAGCTTTCTTT. The chain combines TRBV9 with TRBJ1-1; D is possibly TRBD1 (5 bases). CDR1 SGDLS and CDR2 YYNGEE come from the germline V gene. The CDR3 is 14 amino acids. Trimming left V 0 bases short and J 10 bases short, with 16 bases between.

The chain recombines TRBV18 with TRBJ2-1; 9 nucleotides align to TRBD1. V shed 2 bases and J 6 bases; nucleotides not matched to a gene: 2. The CDR3 runs 14 residues. Per the germline V gene, CDR1 is KGHSH and CDR2 is LQKENI. In nucleotides, the CDR3 is TGTGCCAGCTCACCAGGACAGGGGATCAATGAGCAGTTCTTC. The encoded protein is CASSPGQGINEQFF.

The chain employs TRBV3-1 (or the pseudogene TRBV3-2) and TRBJ1-1; possible D gene TRBD1, 5 bases. Germline V gives CDR1 LGHDT, CDR2 YNNKEL (reference sequence). The CDR3 has 16 residues. Trimming took 4 bases from V and 1 from J, leaving 16 bases between them. DNA of the CDR3: TGTGCCAGCAGCCCCCCCTCCGTGGGGACGAACACTGAAGCTTTCTTT. This codes for CASSPPSVGTNTEAFF.

J is TRBJ2-3 and V is TRBV18; D call uncertain. Germline V gene sequence: CDR1 KGHSH, CDR2 LQKENI. Deletions cut 6 bases from V and 5 bases from J, with 6 bases between. CDR3 length: 11 residues. Here the CDR3 DNA reads TGTGCCAGCTCGTCCGAAGATACGCAGTATTTT. It is translated as CASSSEDTQYF.

This clone was picked up a small number of times. Sequence at one end of the junction differs from germline and may be a read error. The chain recombines TRBV28 with TRBJ2-7; possible D gene TRBD2, 6 bases. The germline gives CDR1 MDHEN, CDR2 SYDVKM. This CDR3 is 11 amino acids long. The CDR3 nucleotides are TGTGCCAGCAGGTTCGGGACTTCCCTAAACTTC. It encodes CASRFGTSLNF.

The chain recombines TRBV18 with TRBJ2-2; D is unclear. Germline V gene sequence: CDR1 KGHSH, CDR2 LQKENI. Trimming removed 3 bases from V and 4 bases from J, with 12 bases in between. CDR3 size: 15 residues. The CDR3 region is CASSPKAVVTGELFF. As DNA, the CDR3 is TGTGCCAGCTCACCTAAGGCGGTGGTCACCGGGGAGCTGTTTTTT.

J is TRBJ2-1 and V is TRBV19, with 7 bases matching TRBD2. In germline, CDR1 is LNHDA, CDR2 SQIVND (reference sequence). V lost 5 bases and J lost 5; bases outside the gene matches: 24. There are 20 residues in the CDR3. The CDR3 DNA is TGTGCCAGTAGTCCTGGTGGGGTCCCACTAGGGGCGGGGGATAACAATGAGCAGTTCTTC. It yields the protein CASSPGGVPLGAGDNNEQFF.

The CDR3 DNA follows: TGTGCCAGCAGTTTACCGAAGGGGGTCCAGGGTGAGCAGTTCTTC. Its protein is CASSLPKGVQGEQFF. V and J are TRBV28 and TRBJ2-1; D may be TRBD1 (6 bases). CDR3 size: 15 residues. Germline V gives CDR1 MDHEN, CDR2 SYDVKM. The V and J ends lost 2 bases and 9 bases respectively, with 17 bases between them.

This sequence joins TRBV3-1 (or the pseudogene TRBV3-2) and TRBJ2-7; TRBD1 aligns across 8 bases. The CDR3 has 11 amino acids. With V trimmed by 8 bases and J by 4 bases, 1 base remained unmatched. The V gene's germline CDR1 is LGHDT and CDR2 YNNKEL (reference sequence). DNA for the CDR3: TGTGCCAGCCGGACAGGGTACGAGCAGTACTTC. Translation: CASRTGYEQYF.

The V call is TRBV7-2, the J call TRBJ1-2; D may be TRBD1 (6 bases). Germline V gives CDR1 SGHTA, CDR2 FQGNSA. CDR3 length equals 16 residues. Trimming took 2 bases from V and 0 from J, leaving 13 bases between them. CDR3 region: CASSLSATGTNYGYTF. The CDR3 region has the DNA TGTGCCAGCAGCTTAAGTGCGACAGGAACTAACTATGGCTACACCTTC.

The sample holds a few counts of this clone. This chain connects TRBV5-1 to TRBJ1-5; 10 nucleotides line up with TRBD1. The CDR3 is 14 residues long. CDR1 SGHRS and CDR2 YFSETQ come from the germline V gene. V lost 4 bases and J lost 5; bases outside the gene matches: 3. CDR3 nucleotides: TGCGCCAGCAGCACCGGGACAGGGGATCAGCCCCAGCATTTT. It specifies CASSTGTGDQPQHF.

The chain combines TRBV6-5 with TRBJ2-7; D unclear. V lost 6 bases and J 7 bases, leaving 10 bases between the germline ends. CDR1 is MNHEY and CDR2 is SVGAGI in the germline V gene. The CDR3 spans 11 residues. Written as DNA, the CDR3 is TGTGCCAGCAGGCTACAAGGGGAGCAGTACTTC. Protein: CASRLQGEQYF.

V and J are TRBV6-1 and TRBJ2-5; perhaps TRBD2 as D (6 bases). V gave up 4 bases and J gave up 3 bases, with 18 bases separating them. CDR1 MNHNS and CDR2 SASEGT come from the germline V gene. CDR3 length: 16 residues. The CDR3 coding sequence is TGTGCCAGCAGTGGGTTAGCGGCAACCACCAAAGAGACCCAGTACTTC. This sequence encodes CASSGLAATTKETQYF.

This sequence joins TRBV19 and TRBJ1-3; D is undetermined. The germline V gene has CDR1 LNHDA and CDR2 SQIVND (reference sequence). V dropped 3 bases and J dropped 3 bases, with 12 bases sitting between them. This CDR3 is 15 amino acids long. As DNA, the CDR3 is TGTGCCAGTAGTATCGGTTCCCAGTTTGGAAACACCATATATTTT. This gives the protein CASSIGSQFGNTIYF.

The V and J genes are TRBV27 and TRBJ1-2; TRBD1 aligns across 8 bases. The CDR3 sequence is 14 residues long. J lost 7 bases, V lost 4 bases, and 8 bases had no gene match. Germline CDR1 reads MNHEY; CDR2 reads SMNVEV (reference sequence). CDR3 in amino acids: CASSSLQGAGGYTF. DNA of the CDR3: TGTGCCAGCAGTTCCTTGCAGGGGGCGGGTGGCTACACCTTC.

V gene TRBV2 combines with J gene TRBJ1-1; 7 bases map to TRBD1. The CDR3 is made up of 14 amino acids. Losses at the gene ends were 6 bases for V and 1 base for J; bases not matched to a gene: 5. Looked up from germline, CDR1 is SNHLY and CDR2 is FYNNEI. The CDR3 coding sequence is TGTGCCAGCAGAATGGACAGGCCGAACACTGAAGCTTTCTTT. It is translated as CASRMDRPNTEAFF.